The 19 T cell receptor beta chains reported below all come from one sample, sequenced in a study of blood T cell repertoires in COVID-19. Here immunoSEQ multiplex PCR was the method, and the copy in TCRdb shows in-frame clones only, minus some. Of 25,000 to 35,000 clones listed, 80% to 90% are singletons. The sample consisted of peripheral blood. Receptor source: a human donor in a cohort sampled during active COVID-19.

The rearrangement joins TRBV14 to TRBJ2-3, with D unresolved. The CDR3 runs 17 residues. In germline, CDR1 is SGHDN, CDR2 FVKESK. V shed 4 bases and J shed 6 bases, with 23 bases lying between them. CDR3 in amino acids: CASSLDPPSGLFDTQYF. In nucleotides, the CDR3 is TGTGCCAGCAGCCTAGATCCCCCCTCGGGTTTGTTCGATACGCAGTATTTT.

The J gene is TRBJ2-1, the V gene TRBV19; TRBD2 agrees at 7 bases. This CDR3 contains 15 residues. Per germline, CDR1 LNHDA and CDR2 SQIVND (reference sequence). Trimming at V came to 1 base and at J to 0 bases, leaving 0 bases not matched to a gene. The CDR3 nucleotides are TGTGCCAGTAGTATAGGGGGGGGCTCCTACAATGAGCAGTTCTTC. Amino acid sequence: CASSIGGGSYNEQFF.

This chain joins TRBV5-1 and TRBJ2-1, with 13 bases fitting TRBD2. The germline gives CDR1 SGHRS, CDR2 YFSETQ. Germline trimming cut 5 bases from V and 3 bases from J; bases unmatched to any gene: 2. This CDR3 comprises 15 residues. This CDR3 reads CASSWTSGGYNEQFF. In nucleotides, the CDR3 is TGCGCCAGCAGTTGGACTAGCGGGGGCTACAATGAGCAGTTCTTC.

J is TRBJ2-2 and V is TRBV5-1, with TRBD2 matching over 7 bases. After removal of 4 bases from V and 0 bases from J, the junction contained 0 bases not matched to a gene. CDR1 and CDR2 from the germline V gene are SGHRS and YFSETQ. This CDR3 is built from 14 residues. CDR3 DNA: TGCGCCAGCAGCCGGGAGGCGAACACCGGGGAGCTGTTTTTT. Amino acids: CASSREANTGELFF. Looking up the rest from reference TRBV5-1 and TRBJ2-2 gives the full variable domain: KAGVTQTPRYLIKTRGQQVTLSCSPISGHRSVSWYQQTPGQGLQFLFEYFSETQRNKGNFPGRFSGRQFSNSRSEMNVSTLELGDSALYLCASSREANTGELFFGEGSRLTVL.

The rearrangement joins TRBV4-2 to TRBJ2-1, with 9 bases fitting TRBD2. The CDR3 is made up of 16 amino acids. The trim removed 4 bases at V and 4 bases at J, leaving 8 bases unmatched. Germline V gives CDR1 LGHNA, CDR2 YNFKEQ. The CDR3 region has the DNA TGTGCCAGCAGCCTCGCGGGGGGGGCCTTATACAATGAGCAGTTCTTC. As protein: CASSLAGGALYNEQFF.

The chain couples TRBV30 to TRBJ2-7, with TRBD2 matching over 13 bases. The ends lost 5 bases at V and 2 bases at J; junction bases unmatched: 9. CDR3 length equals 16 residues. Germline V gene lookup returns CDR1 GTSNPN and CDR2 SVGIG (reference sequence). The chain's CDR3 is CAWGRGLAGSAYEQYF. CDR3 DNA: TGTGCCTGGGGTAGGGGACTAGCGGGGAGCGCCTACGAGCAGTACTTC.

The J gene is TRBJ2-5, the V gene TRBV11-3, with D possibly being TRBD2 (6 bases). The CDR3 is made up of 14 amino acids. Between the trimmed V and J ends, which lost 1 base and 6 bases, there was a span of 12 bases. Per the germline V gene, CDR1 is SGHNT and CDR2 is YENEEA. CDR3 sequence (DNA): TGTGCCAGCAGCTTAGGGGGGGAGCAAAAGACCCAGTACTTC. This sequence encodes CASSLGGEQKTQYF. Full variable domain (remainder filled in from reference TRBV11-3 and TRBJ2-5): EAGVVQSPRYKIIEKKQPVAFWCNPISGHNTLYWYLQNLGQGPELLIRYENEEAVDDSQLPKDRFSAERLKGVDSTLKIQPAELGDSAVYLCASSLGGEQKTQYFGPGTRLLVL.

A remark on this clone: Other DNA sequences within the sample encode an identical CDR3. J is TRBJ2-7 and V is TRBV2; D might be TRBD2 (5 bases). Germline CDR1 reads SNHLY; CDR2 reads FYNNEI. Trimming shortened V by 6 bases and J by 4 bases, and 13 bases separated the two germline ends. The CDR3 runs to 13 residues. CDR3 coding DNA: TGTGCCAGCAGCTCCGGGATTTCATACGAGCAGTACTTC. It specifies CASSSGISYEQYF.

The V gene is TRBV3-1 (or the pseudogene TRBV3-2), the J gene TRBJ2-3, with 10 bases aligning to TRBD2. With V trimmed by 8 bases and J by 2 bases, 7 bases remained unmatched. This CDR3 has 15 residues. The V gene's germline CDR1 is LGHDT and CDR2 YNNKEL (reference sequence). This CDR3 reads CASGSGGAFTDTQYF. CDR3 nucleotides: TGTGCCAGCGGAAGCGGGGGGGCGTTCACAGATACGCAGTATTTT.

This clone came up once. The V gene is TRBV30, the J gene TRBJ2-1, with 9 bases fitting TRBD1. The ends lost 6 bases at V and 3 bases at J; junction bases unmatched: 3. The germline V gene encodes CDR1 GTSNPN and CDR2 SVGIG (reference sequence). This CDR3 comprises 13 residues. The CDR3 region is CACDRGSYNEQFF. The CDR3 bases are TGTGCCTGCGACAGGGGGAGCTACAATGAGCAGTTCTTC.

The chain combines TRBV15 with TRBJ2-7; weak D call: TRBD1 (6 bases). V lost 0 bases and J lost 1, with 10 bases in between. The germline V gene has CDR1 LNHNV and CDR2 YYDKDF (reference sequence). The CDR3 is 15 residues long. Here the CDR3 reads CATSRDRGKSYEQYF. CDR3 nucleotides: TGTGCCACCAGCAGAGATAGGGGGAAGTCCTACGAGCAGTACTTC.

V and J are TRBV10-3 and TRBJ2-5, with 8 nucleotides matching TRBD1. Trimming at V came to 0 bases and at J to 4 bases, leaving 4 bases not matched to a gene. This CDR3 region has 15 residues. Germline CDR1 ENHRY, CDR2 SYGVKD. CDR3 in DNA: TGTGCCATCAGTGAGTCCCGGGACAGGATAGAGACCCAGTACTTC. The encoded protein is CAISESRDRIETQYF.

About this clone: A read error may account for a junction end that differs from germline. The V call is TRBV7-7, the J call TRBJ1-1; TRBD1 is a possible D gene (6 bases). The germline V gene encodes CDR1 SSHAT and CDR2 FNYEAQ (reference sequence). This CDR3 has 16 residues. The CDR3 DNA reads TGTGCTAGCAGCTTAGCTTCGGGACACCAGAACACTGAAGCTTTCTTT. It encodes CASSLASGHQNTEAFF.

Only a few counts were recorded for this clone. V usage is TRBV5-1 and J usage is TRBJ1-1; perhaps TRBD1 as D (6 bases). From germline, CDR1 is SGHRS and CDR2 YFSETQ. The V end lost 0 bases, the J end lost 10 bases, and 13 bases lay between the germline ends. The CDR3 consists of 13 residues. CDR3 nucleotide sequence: TGCGCCAGCAGCTTGGACAGGGTTCCTCTAGCTTTCTTT. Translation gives CASSLDRVPLAFF.

CDR3 DNA: TGTGCCAGCAGCCACAGGGGTGACACTGAAGCTTTCTTT. Amino acid sequence: CASSHRGDTEAFF. The chain uses TRBV7-8 and TRBJ1-1, with 7 bases identical to TRBD1. The V gene end was trimmed by 5 bases and the J gene end by 3 bases; junction bases not matched to a gene: 3. The CDR3 is 13 amino acids. The germline V gene has CDR1 SGHVS and CDR2 FQNEAQ.

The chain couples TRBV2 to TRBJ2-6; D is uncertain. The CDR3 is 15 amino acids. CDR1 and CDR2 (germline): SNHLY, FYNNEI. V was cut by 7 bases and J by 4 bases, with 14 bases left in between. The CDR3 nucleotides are TGTGCCAGCACACCTTTCCTGAGCGGGGCCAACGTCCTGACTTTC. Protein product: CASTPFLSGANVLTF.

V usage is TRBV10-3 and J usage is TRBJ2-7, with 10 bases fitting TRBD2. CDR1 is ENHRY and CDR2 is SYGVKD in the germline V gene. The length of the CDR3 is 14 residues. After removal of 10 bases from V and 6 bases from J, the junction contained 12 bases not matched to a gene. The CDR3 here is CATTLAGLVGEQYF. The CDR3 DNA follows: TGTGCCACAACACTAGCGGGGCTAGTGGGCGAGCAGTACTTC.

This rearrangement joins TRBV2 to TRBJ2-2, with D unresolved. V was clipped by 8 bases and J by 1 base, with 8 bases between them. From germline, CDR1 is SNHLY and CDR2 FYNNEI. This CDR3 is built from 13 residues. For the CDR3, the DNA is TGTGCCAGCCTGGAGCAGAACACCGGGGAGCTGTTTTTT. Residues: CASLEQNTGELFF.

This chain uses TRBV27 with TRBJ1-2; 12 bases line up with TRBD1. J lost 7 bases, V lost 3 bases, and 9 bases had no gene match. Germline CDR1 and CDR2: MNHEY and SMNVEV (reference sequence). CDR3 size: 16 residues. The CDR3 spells CASSFRRDRGLSGYTF. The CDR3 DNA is TGTGCCAGCAGTTTCAGAAGGGACAGGGGGCTCTCTGGCTACACCTTC.